Listed here are 19 T cell receptor beta chains from one sample, sequenced in a study of brain T cells in children with intractable seizures. Using immunoSEQ multiplex PCR, the repertoire was profiled, and TCRdb retains in-frame clones only, with some absent. The sample gives around 20,000 clones, around 94% of which show up once; approximately 6.5% is in the top ten. This specimen consisted of peripheral blood, obtained at surgery. The receptor set was obtained from a boy aged 5-17 years with focal cortical dysplasia and intractable seizures.

The chain carries TRBV6-1 and TRBJ2-5; 8 bases are a match to TRBD1. This CDR3 region has 14 residues. J lost 5 bases, V lost 3 bases, and 5 bases had no gene match. CDR1 and CDR2 from the germline V gene are MNHNS and SASEGT. The CDR3 bases are TGTGCCAGCAGTGAGGGACAGGAGGAGGAGACCCAGTACTTC. Amino acid sequence: CASSEGQEEETQYF.

The chain carries TRBV7-8 and TRBJ1-2; 9 bases are a match to TRBD1. V was pared by 4 bases and J by 4 bases, with 7 bases of the junction left unmatched. The CDR3 contains 15 residues. Per the germline V gene, CDR1 is SGHVS and CDR2 is FQNEAQ. This chain's CDR3 is CASSSGQGHVYGYTF. The DNA of the CDR3 is TGTGCCAGCAGCTCAGGACAGGGGCATGTCTATGGCTACACCTTC.

This chain connects TRBV4-2 to TRBJ2-2, with D hard to call. CDR3 length: 13 residues. CDR1 and CDR2 from the germline V gene are LGHNA and YNFKEQ. V lost 0 bases and J 6 bases, leaving 5 bases between the germline ends. The CDR3, as DNA: TGTGCCAGCAGCCAAGACTTCGCCGGGGAGCTGTTTTTT. Its translation: CASSQDFAGELFF.

The chain couples TRBV6-5 to TRBJ1-2, with 7 bases identical to TRBD1. The CDR3 sequence is 14 residues long. Germline V CDR1 and CDR2: MNHEY, SVGAGI. Trimming removed 8 bases from V and 2 bases from J; junction bases left unmatched: 8. DNA for the CDR3: TGTGCCAGCGGAAAGGCGGGACAGAACTATGGCTACACCTTC. It yields the protein CASGKAGQNYGYTF.

The chain carries TRBV9 and TRBJ1-1; 9 bases map to TRBD1. The CDR3 contains 13 residues. V lost 3 bases and J lost 9; bases outside the gene matches: 6. Germline CDR1 SGDLS, CDR2 YYNGEE. CDR3: CASSAGTGYQAFF. CDR3 DNA sequence: TGTGCCAGCAGCGCCGGGACAGGGTATCAAGCTTTCTTT.

The genes are TRBV4-2 and TRBJ2-7, with TRBD2 matching over 12 bases. Germline V gives CDR1 LGHNA, CDR2 YNFKEQ. This CDR3 comprises 17 residues. V lost 4 bases and J lost 5; bases outside the gene matches: 12. The CDR3 reads CASSLSRPSGRADEQYV. The CDR3 DNA is TGTGCCAGCAGCCTCAGTCGACCTAGCGGGAGGGCCGACGAGCAGTACGTC.

The V gene is TRBV7-2, the J gene TRBJ2-7, with 7 bases matching TRBD1. Germline CDR1 is SGHTA and CDR2 is FQGNSA. The junction had 9 bases not matched to a gene; V was cut back by 4 bases and J by 0 bases. The CDR3 is 16 amino acids. As DNA, the CDR3 is TGTGCCAGCAGCTCCAGACAAGGGGGCTCCTCCTACGAGCAGTACTTC. This sequence encodes CASSSRQGGSSYEQYF.

The chain links TRBV21-1 to TRBJ1-1. TRBV21-1 is listed as a pseudogene. The CDR3 spans 14 residues. CDR3 sequence (DNA): TGTGCCAGCAGCAAAGATAAGGGGAACACTGAAGCTTTCTTT. Translation: CASSKDKGNTEAFF.

The chain links TRBV13 to TRBJ2-3; D perhaps matches TRBD2 (5 bases). The V end lost 4 bases, the J end lost 4 bases, and 21 bases lay between the germline ends. The germline V gene encodes CDR1 PRHDT and CDR2 FYEKMQ (reference sequence). The CDR3 covers 17 residues. The CDR3 loop reads CASSSPSNGETPDTQYF. The CDR3, as DNA: TGTGCCAGCAGCTCCCCGTCGAACGGGGAAACCCCAGATACGCAGTATTTT.

The chain links TRBV6-5 to TRBJ1-2; 8 bases match TRBD1. The V gene's germline CDR1 is MNHEY and CDR2 SVGAGI. The trim removed 5 bases at V and 10 bases at J, leaving 6 bases unmatched. This CDR3 spans 12 amino acids. The CDR3 protein is CASSKGQDIYTF. DNA of the CDR3: TGTGCCAGCAGTAAGGGACAGGACATCTACACCTTC.

The chain has TRBV30 and TRBJ1-2; 8 nucleotides line up with TRBD1. The germline gives CDR1 GTSNPN, CDR2 SVGIG (reference sequence). The CDR3 sequence is 11 residues long. Trimming took 5 bases from V and 4 from J; bases not matched to a gene: 0. The CDR3 DNA reads TGTGCCTGGCAGGGGGCCTATGGCTACACCTTC. Its translation: CAWQGAYGYTF.

The chain is built from TRBV5-5 and TRBJ2-1; D is unclear. Germline lookup yields CDR1 SGHKS and CDR2 YYEKEE (reference sequence). V lost 4 bases to trimming and J lost 5 bases, with 7 bases between them. The CDR3 has 12 amino acids. The CDR3 DNA is TGTGCCAGCAGCCAGCCTGACAATGAGCAGTTCTTC. Translation: CASSQPDNEQFF.

V gene TRBV5-1 combines with J gene TRBJ2-7; tentative D call: TRBD2 (5 bases). The germline gives CDR1 SGHRS, CDR2 YFSETQ. The CDR3 extends over 15 amino acids. V gave up 0 bases and J gave up 0 bases, with 10 bases separating them. The CDR3 loop is CASSLEPGNSYEQYF. In DNA, the CDR3 is TGCGCCAGCAGCTTGGAGCCGGGAAACTCCTACGAGCAGTACTTC. The entire variable domain, with the rest obtained from reference TRBV5-1 and TRBJ2-7, is as follows: KAGVTQTPRYLIKTRGQQVTLSCSPISGHRSVSWYQQTPGQGLQFLFEYFSETQRNKGNFPGRFSGRQFSNSRSEMNVSTLELGDSALYLCASSLEPGNSYEQYFGPGTRLTVT.

The V and J genes are TRBV7-8 and TRBJ2-1; D unresolved. V was cut by 4 bases and J by 5 bases, with 12 bases left in between. In germline, CDR1 is SGHVS, CDR2 FQNEAQ. This CDR3 is 14 amino acids long. CDR3 loop: CASSSPWADNEQFF. Written as DNA, the CDR3 is TGTGCCAGCAGCTCTCCCTGGGCCGACAATGAGCAGTTCTTC.

This chain uses TRBV5-1 with TRBJ2-7; D unclear. The germline V gene encodes CDR1 SGHRS and CDR2 YFSETQ. Trimming shortened V by 0 bases and J by 4 bases, and 8 bases separated the two germline ends. The CDR3 spans 13 residues. The CDR3 reads CASSLASVYEQYF. The CDR3 nucleotides read TGCGCCAGCAGCTTGGCCTCGGTTTACGAGCAGTACTTC. Full variable domain (rest looked up from reference TRBV5-1 and TRBJ2-7): KAGVTQTPRYLIKTRGQQVTLSCSPISGHRSVSWYQQTPGQGLQFLFEYFSETQRNKGNFPGRFSGRQFSNSRSEMNVSTLELGDSALYLCASSLASVYEQYFGPGTRLTVT.

The chain couples TRBV19 to TRBJ1-5, with 7 bases identical to TRBD1. Trimming at V came to 6 bases and at J to 6 bases, leaving 8 bases not matched to a gene. This CDR3 spans 14 amino acids. From germline, CDR1 is LNHDA and CDR2 SQIVND (reference sequence). The CDR3 spells CASRSRQGGQPQHF. In nucleotides, the CDR3 is TGTGCCAGTAGGAGCAGACAGGGCGGTCAGCCCCAGCATTTT.

J is TRBJ1-6 and V is TRBV19; D unclear. Germline V CDR1 and CDR2: LNHDA, SQIVND (reference sequence). This CDR3 is 14 amino acids long. V lost 3 bases and J lost 9, with 12 bases in between. CDR3 residues: CASSIALSGSPLHF. The CDR3 region has the DNA TGTGCCAGTAGTATCGCCCTTTCTGGTTCACCCCTCCACTTT.

This clone has only one observation. V gene TRBV12-5 combines with J gene TRBJ2-2; TRBD2 aligns across 10 bases. With V trimmed by 7 bases and J by 6 bases, 5 bases remained unmatched. The CDR3 covers 14 residues. Germline CDR1 reads LGHNT; CDR2 reads FRNRAP. For the CDR3, the DNA is TGTGCTAGTGCCATAGCGGGGGGCGCCGGGGAGCTGTTTTTT. Translated, it gives CASAIAGGAGELFF.

This chain connects TRBV12-3 or TRBV12-4 to TRBJ1-1; D uncertain. The V end lost 2 bases, the J end lost 1 base, and 5 bases lay between the germline ends. The CDR3 spans 13 residues. The CDR3 coding sequence is TGTGCCAGCAGTTTAATCGCGAACACTGAAGCTTTCTTT. Translating gives CASSLIANTEAFF.